This TCR gamma chain was identified in a study of human gamma delta and Vdelta1 T cells. General study results and limits: Delta One T cells were reportedly polyclonal and broadly cytotoxic against acute myeloid leukemia.

This CDR3 is built from 16 residues. Trimming at V came to 1 base and at J to 0 bases, leaving 5 bases not matched to a gene. TCRdb reanalysed the PCR reads with CATT. The data hold almost 9,000 gamma-chain clones, with 45% to 55% observed a single time. Remarks on this clone: The antigen remains undetermined.

The chain recombines TRGV1 with TRGJP1. TRGV1 belongs to the ORF category, with a function that is uncertain. The sequenced sample was Vdelta1 gamma-delta T cells from blood grown in culture (DOT cells). The receptor was isolated from a human donor in good health. Here the CDR3 DNA reads TGTGCCACCTGGGACAGTTTTTATACCACTGGTTGGTTCAAGATATTT. This translates into CATWDSFYTTGWFKIF.